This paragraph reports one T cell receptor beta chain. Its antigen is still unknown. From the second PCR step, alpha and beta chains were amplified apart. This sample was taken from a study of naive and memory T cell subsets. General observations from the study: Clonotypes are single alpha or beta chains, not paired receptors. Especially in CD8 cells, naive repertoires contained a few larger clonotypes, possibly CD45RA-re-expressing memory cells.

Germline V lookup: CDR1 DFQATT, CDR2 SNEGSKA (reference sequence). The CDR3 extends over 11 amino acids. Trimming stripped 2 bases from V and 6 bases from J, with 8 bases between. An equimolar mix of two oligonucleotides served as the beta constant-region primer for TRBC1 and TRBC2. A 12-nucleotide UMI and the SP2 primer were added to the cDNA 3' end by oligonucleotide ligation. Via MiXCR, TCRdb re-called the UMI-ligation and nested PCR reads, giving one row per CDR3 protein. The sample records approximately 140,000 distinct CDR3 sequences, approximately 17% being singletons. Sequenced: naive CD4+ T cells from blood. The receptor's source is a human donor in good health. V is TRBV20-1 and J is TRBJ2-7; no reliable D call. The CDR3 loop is CSARLVGEQYF. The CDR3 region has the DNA TGCAGTGCTAGATTGGTGGGCGAGCAGTACTTC.